Given below is one T cell receptor (beta chain) in context. This entry is derived from a study of blood T cell repertoires in COVID-19. In the authors' workflow: Amplified reference gene primers provided the basis for estimating nucleated cell counts. Sequencing used immunoSEQ multiplex PCR; TCRdb keeps in-frame clones, though not all of them. D and trimming come from the DNA, and the V and J calls and clone size come from that table. The sample has around 70,000 clones; about 89% are singletons. This sequence originates from a man aged 45-65 years with COVID-19, enrolled during active disease. What was sequenced was peripheral blood.

CDR3 DNA sequence: TGTGCCAGCAGCTTTCAGGGCTTGGGGGAGCTGTTTTTT. Translating gives CASSFQGLGELFF. V and J are TRBV11-3 and TRBJ2-2; maybe TRBD1 (5 bases). The CDR3 extends over 13 amino acids. CDR1 SGHNT and CDR2 YENEEA come from the germline V gene. The ends were cut back, 3 bases at V and 8 bases at J, with 10 bases in the middle. Filled out from reference TRBV11-3 and TRBJ2-2, the complete variable domain reads EAGVVQSPRYKIIEKKQPVAFWCNPISGHNTLYWYLQNLGQGPELLIRYENEEAVDDSQLPKDRFSAERLKGVDSTLKIQPAELGDSAVYLCASSFQGLGELFFGEGSRLTVL.